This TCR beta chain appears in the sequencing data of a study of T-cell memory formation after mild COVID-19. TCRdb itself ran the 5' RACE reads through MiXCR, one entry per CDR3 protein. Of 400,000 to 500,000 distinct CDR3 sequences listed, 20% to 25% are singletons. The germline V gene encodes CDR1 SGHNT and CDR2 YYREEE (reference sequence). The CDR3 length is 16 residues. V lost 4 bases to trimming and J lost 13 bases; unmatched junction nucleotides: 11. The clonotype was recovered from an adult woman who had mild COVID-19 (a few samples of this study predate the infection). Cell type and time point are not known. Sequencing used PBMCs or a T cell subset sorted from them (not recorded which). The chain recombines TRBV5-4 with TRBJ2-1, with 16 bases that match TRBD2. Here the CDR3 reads CASSQGTSGGARDQFF. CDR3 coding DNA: TGTGCCAGCAGCCAAGGGACTAGCGGGGGGGCGAGGGACCAGTTCTTC. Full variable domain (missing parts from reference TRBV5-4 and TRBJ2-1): ETGVTQSPTHLIKTRGQQVTLRCSSQSGHNTVSWYQQALGQGPQFIFQYYREEENGRGNFPPRFSGLQFPNYSSELNVNALELDDSALYLCASSQGTSGGARDQFFGPGTRLTVL.